This T cell receptor (beta chain) derives from a study of cytomegalovirus exposure and HLA in healthy donors. Whole-study findings and limits: The study put some 160 TCR beta chains on its list as cytomegalovirus-associated.

The PCR employed 60 Vbeta primers together with 13 Jbeta primers. The method was immunoSEQ multiplex PCR; TCRdb's version includes in-frame clones alone and lacks a portion of them. The repertoire has approximately 140,000 clones, 75% to 80% of them found once; the top ten carry about 6.6%. A word on this clone: Its target is not known.

The CDR3 is 18 amino acids. The germline V gene encodes CDR1 SGHNT and CDR2 YENEEA. With V trimmed by 1 base and J by 1 base, 11 bases remained unmatched. The receptor comes from a woman aged 40 to 50 in good health and CMV-seropositive. The sample consisted of PBMCs. V gene TRBV11-3 combines with J gene TRBJ1-2; the match to TRBD1 covers 8 bases. This CDR3 reads CASSLAGQGRGFNYGYTF. As DNA, the CDR3 is TGTGCCAGCAGCTTAGCAGGACAGGGAAGAGGGTTTAACTATGGCTACACCTTC.